This T cell receptor beta chain was sequenced for a study of blood T cell repertoires in COVID-19. Background on the study: Both acute and convalescent COVID-19 samples were obtained from the United States, Italy and Spain.

Per the study methods: The authors estimated nucleated cell counts from reference gene primer amplification. Profiling relied on immunoSEQ multiplex PCR, and the TCRdb table lists in-frame clones only, not all of them. V and J calls and clone size are copied from that table; D and trimming were computed from the DNA. The repertoire holds roughly 120,000 clones, with roughly 83% as singletons. CDR3 length: 12 residues. Germline V gives CDR1 LNHDA, CDR2 SQIVND (reference sequence). Trimming stripped 6 bases from V and 7 bases from J, with 10 bases between. Sequenced sample: peripheral blood. This sequence was found in a woman aged 60-75 years with acute or convalescent COVID-19. V gene TRBV19 combines with J gene TRBJ1-5, with D possibly TRBD1 on 6 matching bases. CDR3 sequence reads: CASSRGLQPQHF. The CDR3 nucleotides read TGTGCCAGTAGCAGGGGATTGCAGCCCCAGCATTTT. Filled out from reference TRBV19 and TRBJ1-5, the complete variable domain reads DGGITQSPKYLFRKEGQNVTLSCEQNLNHDAMYWYRQDPGQGLRLIYYSQIVNDFQKGDIAEGYSVSREKKESFPLTVTSAQKNPTAFYLCASSRGLQPQHFGDGTRLSIL.